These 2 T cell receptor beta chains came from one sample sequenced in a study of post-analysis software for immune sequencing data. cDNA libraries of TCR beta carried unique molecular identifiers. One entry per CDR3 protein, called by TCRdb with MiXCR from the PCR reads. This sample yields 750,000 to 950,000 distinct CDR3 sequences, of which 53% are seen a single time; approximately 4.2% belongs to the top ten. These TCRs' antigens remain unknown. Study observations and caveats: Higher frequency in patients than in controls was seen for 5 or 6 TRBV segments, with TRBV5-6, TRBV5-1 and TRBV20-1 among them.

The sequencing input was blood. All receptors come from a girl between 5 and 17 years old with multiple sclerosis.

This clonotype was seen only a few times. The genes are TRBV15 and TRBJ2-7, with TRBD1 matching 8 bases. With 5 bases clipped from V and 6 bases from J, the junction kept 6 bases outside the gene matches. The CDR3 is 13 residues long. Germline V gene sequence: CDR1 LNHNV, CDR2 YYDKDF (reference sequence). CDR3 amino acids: CATSPQGASEQYF. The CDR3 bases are TGTGCCACCAGCCCTCAGGGGGCGAGCGAGCAGTACTTC.

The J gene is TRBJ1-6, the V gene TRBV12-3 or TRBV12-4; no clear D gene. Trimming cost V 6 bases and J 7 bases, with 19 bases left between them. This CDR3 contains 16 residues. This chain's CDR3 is CASSLNRVLSNSPLHF. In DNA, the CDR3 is TGTGCCAGCAGCCTTAACCGGGTATTGTCGAATTCACCCCTCCACTTT.